This is a list of T cell receptor beta chains from one sample in a study of blood T cell repertoires in COVID-19. TCRdb's copy holds only in-frame clones and misses some; the assay was immunoSEQ multiplex PCR. This sample has approximately 190,000 clones, with 82% found just once. Specimen: peripheral blood. The source of these receptors is a woman aged 60-70 years with COVID-19, enrolled during active disease. Both conserved end residues are part of each CDR3. The D gene is left open where the match is weak. Expanded clones are given a class, and other clones once, few, many or no size at all.

v_gene: TRBV19; abundance: .; j_gene: TRBJ2-1; d_gene: .; CDR3aa: CASSIETGRPLFGNEQFF; CDR3nt: TGTGCCAGTAGTATAGAGACCGGGAGACCCCTTTTCGGCAATGAGCAGTTCTTC
v_gene: TRBV27; abundance: .; j_gene: TRBJ2-2; d_gene: .; CDR3aa: CASRRAGTGELFF; CDR3nt: TGTGCCAGCAGGAGGGCTGGCACCGGGGAGCTGTTTTTT
v_gene: TRBV19; abundance: .; j_gene: TRBJ2-1; d_gene: .; CDR3aa: CASSLQLKGFEQFF; CDR3nt: TGTGCCAGTAGTCTCCAGCTGAAGGGGTTCGAGCAGTTCTTC
v_gene: TRBV18; abundance: .; j_gene: TRBJ1-2; d_gene: TRBD1; CDR3aa: CASSPTGTGYGYTF; CDR3nt: TGTGCCAGCTCACCCACCGGGACAGGGTATGGCTACACCTTC
v_gene: TRBV5-5; abundance: .; j_gene: TRBJ2-2; d_gene: .; CDR3aa: CASSLARANTGELFF; CDR3nt: TGTGCCAGCAGCTTGGCTAGAGCAAACACCGGGGAGCTGTTTTTT
v_gene: TRBV11-1; abundance: .; j_gene: TRBJ2-1; d_gene: .; CDR3aa: CASSFQGDEQFF; CDR3nt: TGTGCCAGCAGCTTCCAGGGCGATGAGCAGTTCTTC
v_gene: TRBV10-1; abundance: few; j_gene: TRBJ2-2; d_gene: .; CDR3aa: CASSESEGSGVRELFF; CDR3nt: TGCGCCAGCAGTGAGTCTGAGGGATCAGGGGTCCGGGAGCTGTTTTTT
v_gene: TRBV10-3; abundance: .; j_gene: TRBJ1-3; d_gene: .; CDR3aa: CAISEGQGLGNTIYF; CDR3nt: TGTGCCATCAGTGAGGGGCAGGGGCTTGGAAACACCATATATTTT
v_gene: TRBV29-1; abundance: .; j_gene: TRBJ2-5; d_gene: .; CDR3aa: CSVRVETQYF; CDR3nt: TGCAGCGTTCGCGTCGAGACCCAGTACTTC
v_gene: TRBV29-1; abundance: .; j_gene: TRBJ2-1; d_gene: TRBD2; CDR3aa: CSAPLGGTYNEQFF; CDR3nt: TGCAGCGCCCCCTTGGGGGGGACGTACAATGAGCAGTTCTTC
v_gene: TRBV28; abundance: .; j_gene: TRBJ1-6; d_gene: .; CDR3aa: CASTRGRESPLHF; CDR3nt: TGTGCCAGCACGCGGGGGCGTGAATCACCCCTCCACTTT
v_gene: TRBV6-6; abundance: .; j_gene: TRBJ2-2; d_gene: .; CDR3aa: CASSYLPHTGELFF; CDR3nt: TGTGCCAGCAGTTACCTACCCCACACCGGGGAGCTGTTTTTT
v_gene: TRBV7-2; abundance: .; j_gene: TRBJ2-7; d_gene: TRBD2; CDR3aa: CASSYTGSGRYEQYF; CDR3nt: TGTGCCAGCAGCTACACGGGTAGCGGGAGGTACGAGCAGTACTTC
v_gene: TRBV6-5; abundance: .; j_gene: TRBJ1-3; d_gene: TRBD1; CDR3aa: CASTSGQHSGNTIYF; CDR3nt: TGTGCCAGCACCTCGGGACAGCACTCTGGAAACACCATATATTTT
v_gene: TRBV28; abundance: .; j_gene: TRBJ2-1; d_gene: .; CDR3aa: CASSLGQYNEQFF; CDR3nt: TGTGCCAGCAGTCTTGGACAGTACAATGAGCAGTTCTTC
v_gene: TRBV6-2/TRBV6-3; abundance: .; j_gene: TRBJ1-6; d_gene: .; CDR3aa: CASTPSRGSPLHF; CDR3nt: TGTGCCAGCACCCCGAGCAGGGGTTCACCCCTCCACTTT
v_gene: TRBV5-5; abundance: .; j_gene: TRBJ2-7; d_gene: .; CDR3aa: CASSLVVLGHFSYEQYF; CDR3nt: TGTGCCAGCAGCTTGGTAGTTTTGGGACATTTCTCCTACGAGCAGTACTTC
v_gene: TRBV28; abundance: once; j_gene: TRBJ2-5; d_gene: .; CDR3aa: CASTPPGTQETQYF; CDR3nt: TGTGCCAGCACTCCCCCCGGTACCCAAGAGACCCAGTACTTC
v_gene: TRBV29-1; abundance: .; j_gene: TRBJ1-5; d_gene: TRBD1; CDR3aa: CSVTVGTGSNQPQHF; CDR3nt: TGCAGCGTAACCGTAGGGACAGGTAGCAATCAGCCCCAGCATTTT
v_gene: TRBV18; abundance: .; j_gene: TRBJ2-1; d_gene: TRBD2; CDR3aa: CASSPSGGTYNEQFF; CDR3nt: TGTGCCAGCTCACCGAGCGGGGGGACCTACAATGAGCAGTTCTTC
v_gene: TRBV2; abundance: once; j_gene: TRBJ2-5; d_gene: .; CDR3aa: CASSERAGTGETQYF; CDR3nt: TGTGCCAGCAGTGAGAGGGCCGGCACGGGAGAGACCCAGTACTTC
v_gene: TRBV11-2; abundance: once; j_gene: TRBJ2-2; d_gene: TRBD1; CDR3aa: CASSLRLRDRATGELFF; CDR3nt: TGTGCCAGCAGCTTAAGGTTACGGGACAGGGCCACCGGGGAGCTGTTTTTT
v_gene: TRBV29-1; abundance: .; j_gene: TRBJ2-1; d_gene: .; CDR3aa: CSVVVGQYNEQFF; CDR3nt: TGCAGCGTTGTAGTAGGACAGTACAATGAGCAGTTCTTC
v_gene: TRBV7-3; abundance: few; j_gene: TRBJ2-3; d_gene: .; CDR3aa: CASSPLGGGTDTQYF; CDR3nt: TGTGCCAGCAGTCCCCTCGGAGGGGGCACAGATACGCAGTATTTT
v_gene: TRBV19; abundance: .; j_gene: TRBJ2-1; d_gene: .; CDR3aa: CASSMRADPNSYNEQFF; CDR3nt: TGTGCCAGTAGTATGAGGGCGGATCCCAACTCCTACAATGAGCAGTTCTTC
v_gene: TRBV6-5; abundance: .; j_gene: TRBJ2-3; d_gene: .; CDR3aa: CASSYQPGGADTQYF; CDR3nt: TGTGCCAGCAGTTACCAGCCGGGGGGCGCAGATACGCAGTATTTT
v_gene: TRBV3-1/TRBV3-2; abundance: once; j_gene: TRBJ1-4; d_gene: TRBD1; CDR3aa: CASSQERVTGGEKLFF; CDR3nt: TGTGCCAGCAGCCAAGAAAGGGTGACAGGGGGAGAAAAACTGTTTTTT
v_gene: TRBV4-2; abundance: .; j_gene: TRBJ2-7; d_gene: TRBD2; CDR3aa: CASSQEVAGVHEQYF; CDR3nt: TGTGCCAGCAGCCAAGAAGTAGCGGGAGTTCACGAGCAGTACTTC
v_gene: TRBV4-1; abundance: .; j_gene: TRBJ2-3; d_gene: .; CDR3aa: CASSQGLVTDTQYF; CDR3nt: TGCGCCAGCAGCCAGGGACTTGTCACAGATACGCAGTATTTT
v_gene: TRBV28; abundance: .; j_gene: TRBJ1-1; d_gene: TRBD1; CDR3aa: CASSLLGTGSENTEAFF; CDR3nt: TGTGCCAGCAGTTTATTGGGGACAGGATCGGAAAACACTGAAGCTTTCTTT
v_gene: TRBV6-5; abundance: .; j_gene: TRBJ2-7; d_gene: TRBD1; CDR3aa: CASSYSGQAIYEQYF; CDR3nt: TGTGCCAGCAGTTACTCGGGACAGGCTATATACGAGCAGTACTTC
v_gene: TRBV6-5; abundance: .; j_gene: TRBJ1-2; d_gene: TRBD1; CDR3aa: CASSYFGQGASRGYTF; CDR3nt: TGTGCCAGCAGTTACTTTGGACAGGGGGCATCGAGGGGCTACACCTTC
v_gene: TRBV20-1; abundance: many; j_gene: TRBJ1-1; d_gene: .; CDR3aa: CSASLTASEAFF; CDR3nt: TGCAGTGCTAGTTTAACAGCCAGTGAAGCTTTCTTT
v_gene: TRBV19; abundance: few; j_gene: TRBJ1-2; d_gene: .; CDR3aa: CAAGTSVRYTF; CDR3nt: TGTGCCGCCGGGACTTCCGTCCGCTACACCTTC
v_gene: TRBV19; abundance: .; j_gene: TRBJ2-1; d_gene: .; CDR3aa: CASSIAEDTNEQFF; CDR3nt: TGTGCCAGTAGTATAGCAGAGGACACCAATGAGCAGTTCTTC
v_gene: TRBV27; abundance: .; j_gene: TRBJ1-4; d_gene: .; CDR3aa: CPPPVATTNEKLFF; CDR3nt: TGCCCGCCCCCCGTAGCCACAACTAATGAAAAACTGTTTTTT
v_gene: TRBV5-6; abundance: .; j_gene: TRBJ2-5; d_gene: TRBD2; CDR3aa: CASSGGLAGGRGTQYF; CDR3nt: TGTGCCAGCAGCGGAGGACTAGCGGGGGGGCGGGGGACCCAGTACTTC
v_gene: TRBV7-3; abundance: many; j_gene: TRBJ2-3; d_gene: .; CDR3aa: CASSLTGLYTDTQYF; CDR3nt: TGTGCCAGCAGCTTAACCGGACTTTACACAGATACGCAGTATTTT
v_gene: TRBV25-1; abundance: .; j_gene: TRBJ1-3; d_gene: TRBD1; CDR3aa: CASSGFRGLGNTIYF; CDR3nt: TGTGCCAGCAGTGGATTCAGGGGGCTCGGAAACACCATATATTTT
v_gene: TRBV2; abundance: .; j_gene: TRBJ1-2; d_gene: TRBD1; CDR3aa: CASRGQGASGYTF; CDR3nt: TGTGCCAGCAGGGGACAGGGGGCGAGCGGCTACACCTTC
v_gene: TRBV6-1; abundance: .; j_gene: TRBJ1-3; d_gene: .; CDR3aa: CASSEAETDVFGNTIYF; CDR3nt: TGTGCCAGCAGTGAAGCTGAGACAGACGTCTTTGGAAACACCATATATTTT
v_gene: TRBV30; abundance: .; j_gene: TRBJ2-3; d_gene: TRBD1; CDR3aa: CAWGTGTGRGAQYF; CDR3nt: TGTGCCTGGGGTACCGGGACAGGGAGGGGAGCGCAGTATTTT
v_gene: TRBV27; abundance: few; j_gene: TRBJ2-2; d_gene: .; CDR3aa: CATMWDSLPGELFF; CDR3nt: TGTGCCACCATGTGGGACTCGTTGCCCGGGGAGCTGTTTTTT
v_gene: TRBV23-1; abundance: .; j_gene: TRBJ1-6; d_gene: TRBD1; CDR3aa: CASSQSGGRQGRISPLHF; CDR3nt: TGCGCCAGCAGTCAATCGGGGGGCAGACAGGGCCGGATTTCACCCCTCCACTTT
v_gene: TRBV30; abundance: .; j_gene: TRBJ1-3; d_gene: .; CDR3aa: CAWGRAGAGAGNTIYF; CDR3nt: TGTGCCTGGGGTAGAGCGGGCGCGGGGGCTGGAAACACCATATATTTT
v_gene: TRBV18; abundance: .; j_gene: TRBJ2-2; d_gene: TRBD1; CDR3aa: CASSPQTGISGELFF; CDR3nt: TGTGCCAGCTCACCGCAGACAGGGATATCCGGGGAGCTGTTTTTT
v_gene: TRBV5-1; abundance: .; j_gene: TRBJ1-2; d_gene: .; CDR3aa: CASSLDGTSYGYTF; CDR3nt: TGCGCCAGCAGCTTGGATGGCACCAGCTATGGCTACACCTTC
v_gene: TRBV5-6; abundance: .; j_gene: TRBJ2-5; d_gene: .; CDR3aa: CASSLVGETQYF; CDR3nt: TGTGCCAGCAGCTTGGTCGGGGAGACCCAGTACTTC
v_gene: TRBV5-1; abundance: .; j_gene: TRBJ1-4; d_gene: .; CDR3aa: CASSFRAANEKLFF; CDR3nt: TGCGCCAGCAGCTTCAGGGCAGCTAATGAAAAACTGTTTTTT
v_gene: TRBV30; abundance: .; j_gene: TRBJ2-7; d_gene: TRBD1; CDR3aa: CAWRPGQVYYEQYF; CDR3nt: TGTGCCTGGAGACCAGGACAGGTATACTACGAGCAGTACTTC
v_gene: TRBV5-8; abundance: .; j_gene: TRBJ1-2; d_gene: .; CDR3aa: CASSSPRRGSYGYTF; CDR3nt: TGTGCCAGCAGCTCCCCCCGCAGGGGTAGCTATGGCTACACCTTC
v_gene: TRBV11-2; abundance: .; j_gene: TRBJ1-1; d_gene: TRBD1; CDR3aa: CASSLDKTGGRTEAFF; CDR3nt: TGTGCCAGCAGCTTAGATAAGACAGGGGGTAGGACTGAAGCTTTCTTT
v_gene: TRBV5-1; abundance: .; j_gene: TRBJ2-6; d_gene: .; CDR3aa: CASTLGVQASGANVLTF; CDR3nt: TGCGCCAGCACCCTGGGAGTCCAGGCTTCTGGGGCCAACGTCCTGACTTTC
v_gene: TRBV5-4; abundance: .; j_gene: TRBJ1-5; d_gene: .; CDR3aa: CASSLQGGENQPQHF; CDR3nt: TGTGCCAGCAGCTTACAGGGAGGGGAAAATCAGCCCCAGCATTTT
v_gene: TRBV28; abundance: .; j_gene: TRBJ1-2; d_gene: TRBD1; CDR3aa: CASYLDREHGYTF; CDR3nt: TGTGCCAGCTATTTAGACAGGGAGCATGGCTACACCTTC